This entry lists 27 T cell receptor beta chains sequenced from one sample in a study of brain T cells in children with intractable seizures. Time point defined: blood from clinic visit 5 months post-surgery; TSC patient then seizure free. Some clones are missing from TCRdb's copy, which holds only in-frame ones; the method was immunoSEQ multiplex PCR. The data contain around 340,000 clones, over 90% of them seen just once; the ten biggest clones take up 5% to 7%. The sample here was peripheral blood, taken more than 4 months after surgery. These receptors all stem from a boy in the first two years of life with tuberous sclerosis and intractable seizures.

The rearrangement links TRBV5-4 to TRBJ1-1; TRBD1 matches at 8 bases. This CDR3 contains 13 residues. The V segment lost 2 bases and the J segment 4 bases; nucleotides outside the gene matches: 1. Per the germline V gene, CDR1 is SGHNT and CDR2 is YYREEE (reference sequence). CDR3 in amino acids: CASSFDRGTEAFF. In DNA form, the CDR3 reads TGTGCCAGCAGCTTTGACAGGGGCACTGAAGCTTTCTTT.

The CDR3 DNA sequence: TGTGCCAGCAGCTTAGCGAAGACGGGGGGCTATGGCTACACCTTC. Protein: CASSLAKTGGYGYTF. This sequence joins TRBV7-8 and TRBJ1-2; D may be TRBD1 (5 bases). V was trimmed by 0 bases and J by 4 bases, leaving 12 bases between them. This CDR3 comprises 15 residues. In germline, CDR1 is SGHVS, CDR2 FQNEAQ.

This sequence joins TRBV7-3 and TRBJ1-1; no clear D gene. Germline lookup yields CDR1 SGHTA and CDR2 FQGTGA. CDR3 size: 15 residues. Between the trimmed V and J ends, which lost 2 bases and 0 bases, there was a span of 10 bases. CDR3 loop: CASSLWSAMNTEAFF. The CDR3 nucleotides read TGTGCCAGCAGCTTATGGTCGGCCATGAACACTGAAGCTTTCTTT.

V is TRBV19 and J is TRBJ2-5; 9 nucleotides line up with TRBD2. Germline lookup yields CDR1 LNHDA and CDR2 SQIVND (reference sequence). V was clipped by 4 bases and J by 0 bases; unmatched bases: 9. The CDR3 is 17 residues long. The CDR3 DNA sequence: TGTGCCAGTAGTACGGCGGGGGGGCCGTTCTACCAAGAGACCCAGTACTTC. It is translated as CASSTAGGPFYQETQYF. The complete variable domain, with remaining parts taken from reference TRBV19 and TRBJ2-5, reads DGGITQSPKYLFRKEGQNVTLSCEQNLNHDAMYWYRQDPGQGLRLIYYSQIVNDFQKGDIAEGYSVSREKKESFPLTVTSAQKNPTAFYLCASSTAGGPFYQETQYFGPGTRLLVL.

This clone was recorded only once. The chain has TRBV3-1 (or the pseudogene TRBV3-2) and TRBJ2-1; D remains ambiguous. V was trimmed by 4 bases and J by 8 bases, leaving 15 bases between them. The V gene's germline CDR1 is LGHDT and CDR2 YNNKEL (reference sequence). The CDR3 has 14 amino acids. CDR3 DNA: TGTGCCAGCAGCCCCAAGTGGGTGCTAGATGAGCAGTTCTTC. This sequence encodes CASSPKWVLDEQFF.

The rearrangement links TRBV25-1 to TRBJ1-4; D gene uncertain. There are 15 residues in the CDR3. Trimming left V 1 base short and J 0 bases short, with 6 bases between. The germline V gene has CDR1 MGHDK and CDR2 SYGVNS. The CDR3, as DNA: TGTGCCAGCAGTGAATTATCTGCAACTAATGAAAAACTGTTTTTT. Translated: CASSELSATNEKLFF. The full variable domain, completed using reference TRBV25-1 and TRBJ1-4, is EADIYQTPRYLVIGTGKKITLECSQTMGHDKMYWYQQDPGMELHLIHYSYGVNSTEKGDLSSESTVSRIRTEHFPLTLESARPSHTSQYLCASSELSATNEKLFFGSGTQLSVL.

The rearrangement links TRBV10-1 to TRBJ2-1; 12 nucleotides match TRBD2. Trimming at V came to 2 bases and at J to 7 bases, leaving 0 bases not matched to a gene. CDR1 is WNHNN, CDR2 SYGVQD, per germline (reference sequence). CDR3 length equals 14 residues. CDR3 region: CASSEGLAGNEQFF. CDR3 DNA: TGCGCCAGCAGTGAGGGACTAGCGGGGAATGAGCAGTTCTTC.

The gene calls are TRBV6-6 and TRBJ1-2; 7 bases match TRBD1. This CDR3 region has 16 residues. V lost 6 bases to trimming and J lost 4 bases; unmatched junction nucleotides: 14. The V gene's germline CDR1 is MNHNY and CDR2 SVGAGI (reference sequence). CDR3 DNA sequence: TGTGCCAGCAGCACGGGACCGGGACAGCCAAGCTATGGCTACACCTTC. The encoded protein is CASSTGPGQPSYGYTF.

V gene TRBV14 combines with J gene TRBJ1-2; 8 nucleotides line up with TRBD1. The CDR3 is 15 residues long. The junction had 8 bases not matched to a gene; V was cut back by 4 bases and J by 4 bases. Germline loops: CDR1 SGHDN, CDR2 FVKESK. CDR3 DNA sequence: TGTGCCAGCAGCCCTTTGACAGGGGCGGCCTATGGCTACACCTTC. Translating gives CASSPLTGAAYGYTF.

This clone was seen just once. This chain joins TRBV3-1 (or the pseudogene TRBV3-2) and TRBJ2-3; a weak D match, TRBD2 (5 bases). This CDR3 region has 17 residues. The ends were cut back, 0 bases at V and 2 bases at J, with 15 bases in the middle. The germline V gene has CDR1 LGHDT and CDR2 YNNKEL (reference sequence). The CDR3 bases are TGTGCCAGCAGCCAAGATTCATACGGGGAACTCACAGATACGCAGTATTTT. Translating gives CASSQDSYGELTDTQYF.

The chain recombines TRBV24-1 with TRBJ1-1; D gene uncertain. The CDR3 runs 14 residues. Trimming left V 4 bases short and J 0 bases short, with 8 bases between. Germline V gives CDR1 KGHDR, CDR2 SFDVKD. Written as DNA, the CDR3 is TGTGCCACCAGTGACGGTTCCATGAACACTGAAGCTTTCTTT. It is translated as CATSDGSMNTEAFF.

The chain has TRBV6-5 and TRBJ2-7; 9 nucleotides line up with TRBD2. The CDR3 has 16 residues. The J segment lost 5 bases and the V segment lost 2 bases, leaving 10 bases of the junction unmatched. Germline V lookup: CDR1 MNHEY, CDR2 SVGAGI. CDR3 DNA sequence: TGTGCCAGCAGTTACACCGGCCTAGCGGGGCAGAACGAGCAGTACTTC. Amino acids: CASSYTGLAGQNEQYF.

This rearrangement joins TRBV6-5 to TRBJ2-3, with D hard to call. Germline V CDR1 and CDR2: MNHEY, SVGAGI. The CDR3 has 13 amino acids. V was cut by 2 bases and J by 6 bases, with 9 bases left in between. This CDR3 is CASSYGVWDTQYF. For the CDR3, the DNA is TGTGCCAGCAGTTACGGAGTTTGGGATACGCAGTATTTT.

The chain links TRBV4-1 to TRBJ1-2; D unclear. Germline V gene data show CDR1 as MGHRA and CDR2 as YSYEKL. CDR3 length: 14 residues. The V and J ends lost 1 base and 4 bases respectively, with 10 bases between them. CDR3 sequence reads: CASSQGVSLYGYTF. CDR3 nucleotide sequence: TGCGCCAGCAGCCAAGGGGTCTCTCTCTATGGCTACACCTTC.

CDR3 region: CASSRTPLRDLSYNEQFF. CDR3 nucleotides: TGTGCCAGCAGTAGGACCCCCCTCCGGGACTTATCCTACAATGAGCAGTTCTTC. The V gene is TRBV28, the J gene TRBJ2-1; D perhaps matches TRBD2 (6 bases). Trimming pared 5 bases from V and 1 base from J, leaving 21 bases between. Germline V gene data show CDR1 as MDHEN and CDR2 as SYDVKM. The CDR3 runs 18 residues. The entire variable domain, with the rest obtained from reference TRBV28 and TRBJ2-1, is as follows: DVKVTQSSRYLVKRTGEKVFLECVQDMDHENMFWYRQDPGLGLRLIYFSYDVKMKEKGDIPEGYSVSREKKERFSLILESASTNQTSMYLCASSRTPLRDLSYNEQFFGPGTRLTVL.

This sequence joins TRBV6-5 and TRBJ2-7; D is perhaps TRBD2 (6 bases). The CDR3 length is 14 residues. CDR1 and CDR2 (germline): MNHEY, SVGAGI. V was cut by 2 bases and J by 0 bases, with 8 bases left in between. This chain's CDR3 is CASSYRGISYEQYF. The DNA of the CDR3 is TGTGCCAGCAGTTACCGCGGGATCTCCTACGAGCAGTACTTC.

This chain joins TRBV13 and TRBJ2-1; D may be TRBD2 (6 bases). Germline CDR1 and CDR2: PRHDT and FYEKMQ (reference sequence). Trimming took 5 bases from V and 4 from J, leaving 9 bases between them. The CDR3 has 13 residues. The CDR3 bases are TGTGCCAGCAGCGGAGGGCGGTACAATGAGCAGTTCTTC. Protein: CASSGGRYNEQFF.

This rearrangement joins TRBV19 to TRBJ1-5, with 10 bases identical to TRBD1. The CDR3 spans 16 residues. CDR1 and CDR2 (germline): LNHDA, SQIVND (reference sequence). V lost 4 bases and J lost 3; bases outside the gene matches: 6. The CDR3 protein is CASSRTGGPFNQPQHF. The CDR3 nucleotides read TGTGCCAGTAGTAGGACAGGGGGGCCTTTCAATCAGCCCCAGCATTTT.

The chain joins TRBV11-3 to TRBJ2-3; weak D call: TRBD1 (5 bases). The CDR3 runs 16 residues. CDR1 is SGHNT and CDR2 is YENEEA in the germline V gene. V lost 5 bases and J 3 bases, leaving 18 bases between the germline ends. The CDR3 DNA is TGTGCCAGCAGCCAGACCCAGGGAAAAGTGACAGATACGCAGTATTTT. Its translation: CASSQTQGKVTDTQYF.

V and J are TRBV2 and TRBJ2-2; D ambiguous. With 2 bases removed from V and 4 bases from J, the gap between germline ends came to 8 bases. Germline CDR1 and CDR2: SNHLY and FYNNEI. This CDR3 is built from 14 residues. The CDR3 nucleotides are TGTGCCAGCAGTGAATTTTCTGTCACCGGGGAGCTGTTTTTT. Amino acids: CASSEFSVTGELFF. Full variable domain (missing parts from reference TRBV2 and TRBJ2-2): EPEVTQTPSHQVTQMGQEVILRCVPISNHLYFYWYRQILGQKVEFLVSFYNNEISEKSEIFDDQFSVERPDGSNFTLKIRSTKLEDSAMYFCASSEFSVTGELFFGEGSRLTVL.

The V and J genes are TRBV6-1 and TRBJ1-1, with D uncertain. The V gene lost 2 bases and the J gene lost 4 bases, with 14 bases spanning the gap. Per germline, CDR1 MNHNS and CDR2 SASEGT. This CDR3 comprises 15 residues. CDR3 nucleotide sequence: TGTGCCAGCAGTGAAAAGTATAGGGTACGCACTGAAGCTTTCTTT. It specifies CASSEKYRVRTEAFF.

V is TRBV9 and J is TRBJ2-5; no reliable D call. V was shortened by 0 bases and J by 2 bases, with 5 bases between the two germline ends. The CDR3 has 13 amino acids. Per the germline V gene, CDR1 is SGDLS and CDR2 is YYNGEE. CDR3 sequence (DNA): TGTGCCAGCAGCGTAGCAAATCAAGAGACCCAGTACTTC. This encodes CASSVANQETQYF.

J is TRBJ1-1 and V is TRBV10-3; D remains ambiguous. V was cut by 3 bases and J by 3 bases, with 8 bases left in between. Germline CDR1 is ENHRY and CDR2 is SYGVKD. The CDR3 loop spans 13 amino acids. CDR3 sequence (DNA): TGTGCCATCAGTGAACCGGGAGACACTGAAGCTTTCTTT. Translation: CAISEPGDTEAFF.

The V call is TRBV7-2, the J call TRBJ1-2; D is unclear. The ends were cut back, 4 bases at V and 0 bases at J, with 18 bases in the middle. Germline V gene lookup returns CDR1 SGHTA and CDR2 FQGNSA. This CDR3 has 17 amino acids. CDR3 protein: CASSSFWEYSTNYGYTF. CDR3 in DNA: TGTGCCAGCAGCTCCTTTTGGGAATACTCAACTAACTATGGCTACACCTTC.

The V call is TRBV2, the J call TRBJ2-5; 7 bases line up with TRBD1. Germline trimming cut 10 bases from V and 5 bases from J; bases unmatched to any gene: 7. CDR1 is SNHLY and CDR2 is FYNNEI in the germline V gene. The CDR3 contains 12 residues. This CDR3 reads CATSTGMETQYF. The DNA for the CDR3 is TGTGCCACCTCGACAGGGATGGAGACCCAGTACTTC.

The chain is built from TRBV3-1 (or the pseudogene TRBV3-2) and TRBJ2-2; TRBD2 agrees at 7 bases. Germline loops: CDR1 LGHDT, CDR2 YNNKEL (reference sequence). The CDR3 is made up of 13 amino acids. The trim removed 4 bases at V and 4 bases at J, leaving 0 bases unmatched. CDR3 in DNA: TGTGCCAGCAGCCGGACTAGCACCGGGGAGCTGTTTTTT. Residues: CASSRTSTGELFF.

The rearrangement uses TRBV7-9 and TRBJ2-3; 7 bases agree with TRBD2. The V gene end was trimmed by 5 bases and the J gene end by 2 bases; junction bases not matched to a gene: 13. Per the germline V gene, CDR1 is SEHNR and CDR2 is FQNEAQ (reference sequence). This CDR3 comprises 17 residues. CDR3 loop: CASSLGASSGSTDTQYF. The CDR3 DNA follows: TGTGCCAGCAGCCTAGGGGCCTCTAGCGGTTCCACAGATACGCAGTATTTT.